This T cell receptor beta chain was identified in a study of shared clonotypes between healthy human individuals. Overall study findings and caveats: Represented diversity, genetic and exposure-history alike, was limited by few donors. A few donors showed sharing of about 4.8% of naive CD4 clonotypes.

To note about this clone: Antigen unknown.

Naive CD8 isolation took CD45RO-negative cells positively selected for CCR7 and excluded terminally differentiated effector memory CD45RA+ cells. Genomic DNA (from each subset) was split evenly across several immunoSEQ plates. This table comes from immunoSEQ multiplex PCR, and its TCRdb copy is limited to in-frame clones, with some not included. Seen here are about 1,800,000 clones, approximately 94% observed once, and the top ten hold more than 0.9%. The sequenced sample was naive CD8+ T cells sorted from blood. The sequence was obtained from a man aged 18 to 30 in good health.

The CDR3 loop reads CASSLGWAGTGSNYGYTF. The CDR3 DNA reads TGTGCCAGCAGCTTAGGATGGGCAGGGACTGGATCTAACTATGGCTACACCTTC. This rearrangement joins TRBV5-7 to TRBJ1-2, with D possibly being TRBD1 (5 bases). TRBV5-7 counts as an open reading frame of uncertain function. The V end was cut by 2 bases, the J end by 0 bases, with 20 bases between. The CDR3 consists of 18 residues.